A single sample gave rise to the 3 T cell receptor beta chains below, sequenced in a study of T cell responses to AZD1222 COVID-19 vaccine. Generated by immunoSEQ multiplex PCR, the TCRdb table keeps only in-frame clones and is missing some. The sample lists 150,000 to 200,000 clones, about 87% occurring once. Sequenced material: peripheral blood, taken 28 days after the second dose of the MenACWY control vaccine. These receptors originate from an adult who received the MenACWY meningococcal vaccine as a control.

The genes are TRBV4-2 and TRBJ1-2; D gene unclear. Germline V lookup: CDR1 LGHNA, CDR2 YNFKEQ. V was pared by 2 bases and J by 8 bases, with 9 bases between. This CDR3 is 12 amino acids long. The CDR3 nucleotides are TGTGCCAGCAGCCAAAGGGCGGAGGGCTACACCTTC. Translated: CASSQRAEGYTF.

The V call is TRBV7-9, the J call TRBJ2-1; 13 bases fit TRBD2. V shed 5 bases and J 8 bases; nucleotides not matched to a gene: 6. Germline values: CDR1 SEHNR, CDR2 FQNEAQ (reference sequence). The CDR3 is 15 amino acids. CDR3 amino acids: CASSNTSGRGYEQFF. The CDR3 bases are TGTGCCAGCAGCAACACTAGCGGGAGGGGGTATGAGCAGTTCTTC.

The chain has TRBV28 and TRBJ1-2; the D gene is possibly TRBD1 (5 bases). The germline CDR1 and CDR2 sequences are MDHEN and SYDVKM. The CDR3 sequence is 14 residues long. V lost 4 bases to trimming and J lost 6 bases, with 15 bases between them. For the CDR3, the DNA is TGTGCCAGCAGTTCCGCGGGGCCTCTAGATGGCTACACCTTC. Translated, it gives CASSSAGPLDGYTF.